The TCR beta chain described here comes from a study of T-cell reconstitution after alpha-beta-depleted transplantation in children. Study-wide points: T-cell counts and diversity at one year post-transplant came mainly from newly produced T cells.

On this clonotype itself: Its antigen is currently unknown.

Unique molecular identifiers were built into the TCRbeta library. TCRdb called the PCR reads again in MiXCR, with one record for every CDR3 protein. Among hundreds of thousands of distinct CDR3 sequences listed, around 15% were seen once. V lost 0 bases, J lost 1 base, and 22 bases lay in between. CDR3 size: 21 residues. The input for sequencing was PBMCs, mostly from graft donor cells, taken 360 days after TCRalphabeta/CD19-depleted stem cell transplant. The V call is TRBV12-3 or TRBV12-4, the J call TRBJ2-6; possibly TRBD1 or TRBD2 for D (6 bases each). This clonotype was sampled from a male patient between 2 and 10 years old who had a stem cell transplant for acute lymphoblastic leukemia, so the T cells may come from the graft donor. The CDR3 DNA follows: TGTGCCAGCAGTTTAGCCCAAGCCCCTCGGGGGCCCCCTTCTGGGGCCAACGTCCTGACTTTC. Translated: CASSLAQAPRGPPSGANVLTF.